Sequencing of this T cell receptor beta chain was carried out in a study of cytomegalovirus exposure and HLA in healthy donors. Turning to this clone: Its antigen is as yet unknown.

The germline V gene encodes CDR1 SGHTA and CDR2 FQGNSA. The germline V and J ends were trimmed by 3 bases and 2 bases, with 7 bases remaining between them. This CDR3 contains 13 residues. Researchers ran the PCR with 60 Vbeta and 13 Jbeta primers. The protocol was immunoSEQ multiplex PCR, while the TCRdb copy is restricted to in-frame clones and leaves out a portion. The data hold fewer than 150,000 clones, with under 90% observed a single time. General study results and limits: Across HLA loci, a later analysis found differing TCR association rates, with DRB1 most and HLA-C fewest.

V usage is TRBV7-2 and J usage is TRBJ2-5; D unresolved. This TCR was sampled from a male donor in good health and CMV-seronegative. Sequences were obtained from PBMCs. Here the CDR3 reads CASSFYSQETQYF. CDR3 in DNA: TGTGCCAGCAGCTTTTACAGTCAAGAGACCCAGTACTTC.